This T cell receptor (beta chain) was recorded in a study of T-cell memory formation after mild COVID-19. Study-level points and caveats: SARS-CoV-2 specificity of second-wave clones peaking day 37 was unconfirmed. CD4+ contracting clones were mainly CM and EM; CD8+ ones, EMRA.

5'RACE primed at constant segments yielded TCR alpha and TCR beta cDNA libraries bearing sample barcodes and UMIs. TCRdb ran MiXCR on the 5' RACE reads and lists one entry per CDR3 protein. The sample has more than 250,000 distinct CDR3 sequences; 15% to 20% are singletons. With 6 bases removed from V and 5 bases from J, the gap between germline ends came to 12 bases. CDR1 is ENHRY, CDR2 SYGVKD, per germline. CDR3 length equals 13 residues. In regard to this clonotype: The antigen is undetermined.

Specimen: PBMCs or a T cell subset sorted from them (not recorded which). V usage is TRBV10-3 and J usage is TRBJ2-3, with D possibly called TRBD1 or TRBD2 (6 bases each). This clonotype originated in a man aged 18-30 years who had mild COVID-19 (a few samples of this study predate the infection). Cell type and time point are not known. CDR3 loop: CAISGGGVDTQYF. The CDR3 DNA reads TGTGCCATCAGCGGGGGCGGGGTAGATACGCAGTATTTT.